The 16 T cell receptor beta chains below all came from one sample that was sequenced in a study of cytomegalovirus exposure and HLA in healthy donors. The PCR was carried out with 60 Vbeta primers and 13 Jbeta primers. The assay was immunoSEQ multiplex PCR, and TCRdb's table has in-frame clones only and misses some. The table has some 150,000 clones, more than 75% seen once; the top ten hold about 3.9%. The sample comprised PBMCs. Receptors were obtained from a man aged 18 to 30 in good health and CMV-seronegative.

This chain connects TRBV19 to TRBJ1-1; the match to TRBD1 covers 7 bases. The V gene end was trimmed by 6 bases and the J gene end by 5 bases; junction bases not matched to a gene: 9. The germline gives CDR1 LNHDA, CDR2 SQIVND (reference sequence). The CDR3 extends over 14 amino acids. Here the CDR3 reads CASRQTGMETEAFF. As DNA, the CDR3 is TGTGCCAGTAGGCAGACAGGGATGGAAACTGAAGCTTTCTTT.

The chain has TRBV6-5 and TRBJ1-3; 7 bases are a match to TRBD1. V lost 6 bases to trimming and J lost 0 bases; unmatched junction nucleotides: 5. The CDR3 covers 15 residues. From germline, CDR1 is MNHEY and CDR2 SVGAGI. The CDR3 nucleotides read TGTGCCAGCAGGCCGGACAGGTACTCTGGAAACACCATATATTTT. Amino acids: CASRPDRYSGNTIYF.

The CDR3, as DNA: TGTGCCATCAGGTTGGGACAGGGTATCGACGAGCAGTACTTC. It yields the protein CAIRLGQGIDEQYF. The chain joins TRBV10-3 to TRBJ2-5; 9 positions match TRBD1. The end of the DNA is better explained by TRBJ2-7, so the J call may be wrong. CDR3 length equals 14 residues. Germline V gene sequence: CDR1 ENHRY, CDR2 SYGVKD.

This clone was detected only a few times. The V gene is TRBV27, the J gene TRBJ2-7; possible D gene TRBD2, 6 bases. Trimming removed 5 bases at V and 2 bases at J, with 13 bases between. From germline, CDR1 is MNHEY and CDR2 SMNVEV (reference sequence). The CDR3 extends over 14 amino acids. CDR3 amino acids: CASSGPRGAYEQYF. In DNA form, the CDR3 reads TGTGCCAGCAGTGGACCGCGGGGAGCCTACGAGCAGTACTTC.

This clone was detected a few times. The chain carries TRBV14 and TRBJ2-1; TRBD1 aligns across 7 bases. The CDR3 has 16 amino acids. Germline V gene sequence: CDR1 SGHDN, CDR2 FVKESK. V lost 0 bases to trimming and J lost 3 bases; unmatched junction nucleotides: 5. The DNA of the CDR3 is TGTGCCAGCAGCCAAGACGACAGGGAGTACTACAATGAGCAGTTCTTC. As protein: CASSQDDREYYNEQFF.

This clone was picked up a small number of times. The V and J genes are TRBV5-1 and TRBJ1-2; D unresolved. CDR1 and CDR2 from the germline V gene are SGHRS and YFSETQ. V was shortened by 2 bases and J by 4 bases, with 12 bases between the two germline ends. This CDR3 is 14 amino acids long. CDR3 residues: CASSLEDLAYGYTF. The CDR3 DNA is TGCGCCAGCAGCTTAGAGGACTTAGCCTATGGCTACACCTTC.

This clone was seen a few times. CDR3 DNA sequence: TGTGCCAGCAGTTACCTAGCGGGAGGGAAAGAGACCCAGTACTTC. Its protein product is CASSYLAGGKETQYF. The chain is built from TRBV6-5 and TRBJ2-5, with 12 bases matching TRBD2. This CDR3 comprises 15 residues. Germline V lookup: CDR1 MNHEY, CDR2 SVGAGI. With 2 bases clipped from V and 3 bases from J, the junction kept 1 base outside the gene matches.

This clone was counted many times. The rearrangement links TRBV6-1 to TRBJ2-1; D unclear. The V gene lost 1 base and the J gene lost 0 bases, with 4 bases spanning the gap. Germline-derived CDR1 and CDR2 are MNHNS and SASEGT. This CDR3 has 14 amino acids. CDR3 nucleotides: TGTGCCAGCAGTGAAGGGAGCTCCTACAATGAGCAGTTCTTC. It encodes CASSEGSSYNEQFF.

The genes are TRBV10-1 and TRBJ1-5; possibly TRBD1 for D (6 bases). Trimming pared 6 bases from V and 1 base from J, leaving 10 bases between. CDR3 length equals 14 residues. The germline V gene has CDR1 WNHNN and CDR2 SYGVQD (reference sequence). The CDR3 is CASSDRKSNQPQHF. Written as DNA, the CDR3 is TGCGCCAGCAGCGACAGGAAAAGCAATCAGCCCCAGCATTTT.

CDR3 in amino acids: CASSNDASGNYEQYF. The CDR3 nucleotides read TGTGCCAGTAGCAACGACGCCAGCGGGAACTACGAGCAGTACTTC. This rearrangement joins TRBV19 to TRBJ2-5, with 7 bases that match TRBD2. The J call may be faulty, since TRBJ2-7 better matches the DNA end. Germline CDR1 is LNHDA and CDR2 is SQIVND (reference sequence). This CDR3 contains 15 residues.

J is TRBJ1-1 and V is TRBV7-9; perhaps TRBD1 as D (5 bases). This CDR3 region has 13 residues. From germline, CDR1 is SEHNR and CDR2 FQNEAQ (reference sequence). Between the trimmed V and J ends, which lost 1 base and 10 bases, there was a span of 13 bases. This chain's CDR3 is CASSLGQGGGAFF. As DNA, the CDR3 is TGTGCCAGCAGCTTAGGGCAGGGTGGTGGAGCTTTCTTT.

The chain recombines TRBV4-1 with TRBJ1-5; D is possibly TRBD1 (6 bases). From germline, CDR1 is MGHRA and CDR2 YSYEKL. V dropped 0 bases and J dropped 2 bases, with 20 bases sitting between them. The CDR3 has 19 amino acids. The CDR3 DNA follows: TGCGCCAGCAGCCAAGAGGGGTACCTCGCGGGGGGCGGCAATCAGCCCCAGCATTTT. Translation: CASSQEGYLAGGGNQPQHF.

The V gene is TRBV7-9, the J gene TRBJ2-5, with 8 nucleotides matching TRBD1. The end of the DNA is better explained by TRBJ2-7, so the J call may be wrong. In germline, CDR1 is SEHNR, CDR2 FQNEAQ (reference sequence). The CDR3 runs to 14 residues. The CDR3 sequence is CASSLAGTGTEQYF. The CDR3 DNA reads as TGTGCCAGCAGCTTAGCAGGGACAGGCACCGAGCAGTACTTC.

CDR3 bases: TGTGCCAGCAGTGAAGGGGTTAGCCGCCAAAGTGAGCAGTTCTTC. Translated, it gives CASSEGVSRQSEQFF. This chain connects TRBV2 to TRBJ2-1; D gene uncertain. Germline loops: CDR1 SNHLY, CDR2 FYNNEI. V lost 1 base, J lost 9 bases, and 16 bases lay in between. This CDR3 region has 15 residues.

V gene TRBV5-1 combines with J gene TRBJ2-7, with D uncertain. Germline-derived CDR1 and CDR2 are SGHRS and YFSETQ. The V gene lost 4 bases and the J gene lost 3 bases, with 11 bases spanning the gap. The CDR3 covers 13 residues. CDR3 region: CASSLDGLYEQYF. Written as DNA, the CDR3 is TGCGCCAGCAGCCTGGACGGTCTCTACGAGCAGTACTTC.

The chain carries TRBV7-9 and TRBJ1-5; 9 bases are shared with TRBD1. The CDR3 totals 16 residues. Germline V gene lookup returns CDR1 SEHNR and CDR2 FQNEAQ (reference sequence). V lost 5 bases and J lost 9; bases outside the gene matches: 14. The CDR3 DNA follows: TGTGCCAGCAGCACAACCGGGACAGGGACCCTCGTGCCCCAGCATTTT. Its translation is CASSTTGTGTLVPQHF. Full variable domain (missing parts from reference TRBV7-9 and TRBJ1-5): DTGVSQNPRHKITKRGQNVTFRCDPISEHNRLYWYRQTLGQGPEFLTYFQNEAQLEKSRLLSDRFSAERPKGSFSTLEIQRTEQGDSAMYLCASSTTGTGTLVPQHFGDGTRLSIL.